This T cell receptor (beta chain) originates from a study of cytomegalovirus exposure and HLA in healthy donors. On the study more broadly: An earlier analysis found 110 million or so unique TCR beta sequences from around 180 million T cells.

The CDR3 is 16 residues long. V was cut by 2 bases and J by 2 bases, with 13 bases left in between. Per germline, CDR1 SGHVS and CDR2 FQNEAQ. 13 Jbeta primers and 60 Vbeta primers were used for the PCR. Repertoires were generated with immunoSEQ multiplex PCR, while TCRdb's copy carries only in-frame clones and drops some. Among some 250,000 clones listed, roughly 80% were seen once. This sequence originates from a middle-aged woman in good health and CMV-seropositive. V and J are TRBV7-8 and TRBJ2-1; D possibly corresponds to TRBD2 (5 bases). Sequences were obtained from PBMCs. DNA of the CDR3: TGTGCCAGCAGCTTAAAGGGCGGGCTAACCTACAATGAGCAGTTCTTC. Translating it yields CASSLKGGLTYNEQFF.